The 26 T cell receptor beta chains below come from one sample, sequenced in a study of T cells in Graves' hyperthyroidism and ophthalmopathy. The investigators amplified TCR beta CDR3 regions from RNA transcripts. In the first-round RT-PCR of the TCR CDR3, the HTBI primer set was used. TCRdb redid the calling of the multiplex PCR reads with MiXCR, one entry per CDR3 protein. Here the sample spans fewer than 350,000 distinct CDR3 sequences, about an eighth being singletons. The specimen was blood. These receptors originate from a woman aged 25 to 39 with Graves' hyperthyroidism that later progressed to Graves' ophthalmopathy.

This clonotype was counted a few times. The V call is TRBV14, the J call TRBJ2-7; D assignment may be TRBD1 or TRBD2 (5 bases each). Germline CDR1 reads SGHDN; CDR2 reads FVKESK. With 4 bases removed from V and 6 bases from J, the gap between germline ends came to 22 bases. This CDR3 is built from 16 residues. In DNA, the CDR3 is TGTGCCAGCAGCCCAGTCGCCGGGACCAACCGACCCGAGCAGTACTTC. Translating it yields CASSPVAGTNRPEQYF. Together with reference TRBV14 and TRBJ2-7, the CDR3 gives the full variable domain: EAGVTQFPSHSVIEKGQTVTLRCDPISGHDNLYWYRRVMGKEIKFLLHFVKESKQDESGMPNNRFLAERTGGTYSTLKVQPAELEDSGVYFCASSPVAGTNRPEQYFGPGTRLTVT.

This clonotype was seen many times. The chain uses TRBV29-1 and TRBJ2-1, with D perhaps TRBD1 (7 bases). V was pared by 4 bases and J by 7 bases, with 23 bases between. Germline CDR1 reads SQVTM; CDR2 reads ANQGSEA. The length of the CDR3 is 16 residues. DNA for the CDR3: TGCAGCGTTGGGGGGGCCGTTAGACAGGGTTGGAATGAGCAGTTCTTC. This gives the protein CSVGGAVRQGWNEQFF.

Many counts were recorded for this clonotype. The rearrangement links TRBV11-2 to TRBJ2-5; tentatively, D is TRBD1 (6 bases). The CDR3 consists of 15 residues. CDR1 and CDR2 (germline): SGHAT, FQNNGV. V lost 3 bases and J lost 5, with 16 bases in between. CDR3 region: CASSFRQANGETQYF. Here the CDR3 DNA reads TGTGCCAGCAGCTTTAGACAGGCCAATGGGGAGACCCAGTACTTC.

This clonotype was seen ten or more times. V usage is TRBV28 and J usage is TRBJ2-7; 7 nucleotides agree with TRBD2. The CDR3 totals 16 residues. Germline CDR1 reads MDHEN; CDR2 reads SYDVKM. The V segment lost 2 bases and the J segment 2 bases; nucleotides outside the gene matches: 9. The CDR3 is CASSLGRTSPTYEQYF. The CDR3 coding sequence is TGTGCCAGCAGTTTAGGGCGGACTAGTCCAACCTACGAGCAGTACTTC.

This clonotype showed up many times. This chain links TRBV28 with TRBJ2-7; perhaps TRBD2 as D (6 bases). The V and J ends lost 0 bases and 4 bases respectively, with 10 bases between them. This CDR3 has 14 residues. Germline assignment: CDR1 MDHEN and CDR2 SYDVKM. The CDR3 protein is CASSLWGGGYEQYF. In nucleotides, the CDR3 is TGTGCCAGCAGTTTATGGGGGGGTGGATACGAGCAGTACTTC.

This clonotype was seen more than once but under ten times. For the CDR3, the DNA is TGCAGTGCTAGAGCTCCGTCAGGGCAGCGCTCCTACGAGCAGTACTTC. Its protein product is CSARAPSGQRSYEQYF. This chain connects TRBV20-1 to TRBJ2-7; D possibly corresponds to TRBD1 (5 bases). The germline V gene has CDR1 DFQATT and CDR2 SNEGSKA (reference sequence). This CDR3 is 16 amino acids long. V lost 1 base and J 0 bases, leaving 16 bases between the germline ends.

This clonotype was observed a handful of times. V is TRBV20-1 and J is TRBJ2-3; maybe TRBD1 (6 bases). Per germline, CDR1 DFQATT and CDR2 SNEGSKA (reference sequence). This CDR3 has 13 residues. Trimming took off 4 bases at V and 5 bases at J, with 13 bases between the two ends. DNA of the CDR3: TGCAGTGCTACGAAACAGGGAAGAGATACGCAGTATTTT. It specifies CSATKQGRDTQYF.

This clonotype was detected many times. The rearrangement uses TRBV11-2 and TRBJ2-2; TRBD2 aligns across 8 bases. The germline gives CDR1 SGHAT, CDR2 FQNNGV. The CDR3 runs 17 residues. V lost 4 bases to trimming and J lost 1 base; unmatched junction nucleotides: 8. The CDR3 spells CASSSHYSGMNTGELFF. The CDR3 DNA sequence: TGTGCCAGCAGCTCTCACTATAGCGGGATGAACACCGGGGAGCTGTTTTTT.

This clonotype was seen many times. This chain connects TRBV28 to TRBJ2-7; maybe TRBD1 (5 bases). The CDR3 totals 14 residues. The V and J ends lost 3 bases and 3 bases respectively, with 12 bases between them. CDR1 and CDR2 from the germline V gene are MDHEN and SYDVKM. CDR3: CASSLDTRYYEQYF. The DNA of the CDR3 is TGTGCCAGCAGTTTGGACACACGGTACTACGAGCAGTACTTC.

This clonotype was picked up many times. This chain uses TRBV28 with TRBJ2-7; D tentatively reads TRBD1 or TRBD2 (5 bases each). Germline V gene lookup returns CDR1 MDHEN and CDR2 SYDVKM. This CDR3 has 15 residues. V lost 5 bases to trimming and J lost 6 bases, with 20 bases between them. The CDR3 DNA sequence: TGTGCCAGCAGTCTCCTTGGGCTCGGTGGGGGCGAGCAGTACTTC. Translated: CASSLLGLGGGEQYF.

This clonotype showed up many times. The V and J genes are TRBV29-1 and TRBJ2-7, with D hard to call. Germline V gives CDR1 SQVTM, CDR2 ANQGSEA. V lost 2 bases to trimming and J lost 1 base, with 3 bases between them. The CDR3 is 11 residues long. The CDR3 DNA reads TGCAGCGTTGAACAGTCCTACGAGCAGTACTTC. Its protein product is CSVEQSYEQYF.

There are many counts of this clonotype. The CDR3: CASSLNQGKETQYF. Written as DNA, the CDR3 is TGTGCCAGCAGTTTAAACCAGGGGAAAGAGACCCAGTACTTC. The J gene is TRBJ2-5, the V gene TRBV28, with D maybe TRBD1 (6 bases). V was pared by 2 bases and J by 3 bases, with 10 bases between. The CDR3 extends over 14 amino acids. Germline V gives CDR1 MDHEN, CDR2 SYDVKM.

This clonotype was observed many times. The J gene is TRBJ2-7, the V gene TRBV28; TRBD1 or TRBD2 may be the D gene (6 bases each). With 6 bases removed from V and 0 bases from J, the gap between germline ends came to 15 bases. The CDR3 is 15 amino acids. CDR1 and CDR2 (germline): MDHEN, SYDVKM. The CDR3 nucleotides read TGTGCCAGCAGGTCCGGAGGGGGGAGCTCCTACGAGCAGTACTTC. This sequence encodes CASRSGGGSSYEQYF.

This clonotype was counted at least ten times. Written as DNA, the CDR3 is TGTGCCAGCAAACGTGGTAACACTGAAGCTTTCTTT. As protein: CASKRGNTEAFF. The chain employs TRBV6-1 and TRBJ1-1; no firm D call. Germline values: CDR1 MNHNS, CDR2 SASEGT. This CDR3 comprises 12 residues. Trimming cost V 7 bases and J 2 bases, with 8 bases left between them.

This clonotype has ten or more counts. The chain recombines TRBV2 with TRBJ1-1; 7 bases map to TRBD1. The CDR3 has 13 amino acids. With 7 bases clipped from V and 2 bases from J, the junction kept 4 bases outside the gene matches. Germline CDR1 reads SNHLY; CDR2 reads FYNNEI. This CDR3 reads CASTNRGNTEAFF. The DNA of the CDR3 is TGTGCCAGCACAAACAGGGGAAACACTGAAGCTTTCTTT. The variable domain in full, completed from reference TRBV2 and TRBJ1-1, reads EPEVTQTPSHQVTQMGQEVILRCVPISNHLYFYWYRQILGQKVEFLVSFYNNEISEKSEIFDDQFSVERPDGSNFTLKIRSTKLEDSAMYFCASTNRGNTEAFFGQGTRLTVV.

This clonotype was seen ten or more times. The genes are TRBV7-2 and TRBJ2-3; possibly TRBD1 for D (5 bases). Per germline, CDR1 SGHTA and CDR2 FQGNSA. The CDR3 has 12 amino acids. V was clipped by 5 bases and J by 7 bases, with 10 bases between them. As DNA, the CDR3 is TGTGCCAGCAGCCCCCCAGGGTATACGCAGTATTTT. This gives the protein CASSPPGYTQYF.

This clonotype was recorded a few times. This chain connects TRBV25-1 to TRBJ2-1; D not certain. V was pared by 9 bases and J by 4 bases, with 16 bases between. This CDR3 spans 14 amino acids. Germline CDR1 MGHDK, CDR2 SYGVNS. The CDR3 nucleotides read TGTGCCAGTTCCTCAAGTAGCCCGTACAATGAGCAGTTCTTC. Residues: CASSSSSPYNEQFF.

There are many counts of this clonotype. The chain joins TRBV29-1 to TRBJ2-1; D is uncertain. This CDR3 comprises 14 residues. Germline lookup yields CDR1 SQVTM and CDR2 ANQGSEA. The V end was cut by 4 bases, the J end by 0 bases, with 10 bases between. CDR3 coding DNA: TGCAGCGTTGTATACGGTAACTCCTACAATGAGCAGTTCTTC. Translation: CSVVYGNSYNEQFF.

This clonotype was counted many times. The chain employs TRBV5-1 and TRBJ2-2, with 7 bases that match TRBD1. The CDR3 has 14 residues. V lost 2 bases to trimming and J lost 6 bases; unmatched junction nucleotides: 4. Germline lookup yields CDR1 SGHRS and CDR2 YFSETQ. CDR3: CASSFTQGAGELFF. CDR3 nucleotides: TGCGCCAGCAGCTTCACTCAGGGGGCCGGGGAGCTGTTTTTT.

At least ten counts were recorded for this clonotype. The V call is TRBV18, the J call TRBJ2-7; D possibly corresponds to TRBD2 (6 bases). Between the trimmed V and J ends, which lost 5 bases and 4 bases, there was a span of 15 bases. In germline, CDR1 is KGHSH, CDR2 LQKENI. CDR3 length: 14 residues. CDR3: CASSLYGTPYEQYF. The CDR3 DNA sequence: TGTGCCAGCTCATTGTACGGGACTCCATACGAGCAGTACTTC.

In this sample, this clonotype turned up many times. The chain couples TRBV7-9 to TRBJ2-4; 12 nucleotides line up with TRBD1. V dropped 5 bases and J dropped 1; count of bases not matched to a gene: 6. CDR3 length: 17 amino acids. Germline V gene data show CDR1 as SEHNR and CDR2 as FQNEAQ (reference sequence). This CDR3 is CASSETGQGAAKNIQYF. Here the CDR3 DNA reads TGTGCCAGCAGCGAGACGGGACAGGGGGCGGCCAAAAACATTCAGTACTTC. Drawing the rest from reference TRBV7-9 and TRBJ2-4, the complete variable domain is DTGVSQNPRHKITKRGQNVTFRCDPISEHNRLYWYRQTLGQGPEFLTYFQNEAQLEKSRLLSDRFSAERPKGSFSTLEIQRTEQGDSAMYLCASSETGQGAAKNIQYFGAGTRLSVL.

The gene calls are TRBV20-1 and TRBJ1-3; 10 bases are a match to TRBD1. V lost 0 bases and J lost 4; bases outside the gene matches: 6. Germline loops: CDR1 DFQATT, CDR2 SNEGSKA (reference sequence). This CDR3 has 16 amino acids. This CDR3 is CSARDRQGAKGNTIYF. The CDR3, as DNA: TGCAGTGCTAGAGACAGACAGGGGGCTAAAGGAAACACCATATATTTT.

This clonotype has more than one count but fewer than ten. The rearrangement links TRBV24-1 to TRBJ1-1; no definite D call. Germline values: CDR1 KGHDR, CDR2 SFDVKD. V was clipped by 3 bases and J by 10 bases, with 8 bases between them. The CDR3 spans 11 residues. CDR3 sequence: CATSDGYGAFF. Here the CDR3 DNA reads TGTGCCACCAGTGATGGTTACGGAGCTTTCTTT.

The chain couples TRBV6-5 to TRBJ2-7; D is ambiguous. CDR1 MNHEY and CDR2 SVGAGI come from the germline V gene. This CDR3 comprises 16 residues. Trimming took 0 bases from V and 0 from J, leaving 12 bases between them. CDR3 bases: TGTGCCAGCAGTTACTCCGGGTCTCGCCCCTCCTACGAGCAGTACTTC. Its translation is CASSYSGSRPSYEQYF.

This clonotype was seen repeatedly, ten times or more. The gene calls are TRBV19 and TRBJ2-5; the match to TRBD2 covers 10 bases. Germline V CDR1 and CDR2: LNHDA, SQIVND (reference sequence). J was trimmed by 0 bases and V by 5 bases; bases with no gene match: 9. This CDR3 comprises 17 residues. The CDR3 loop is CASSPVRLAGNQETQYF. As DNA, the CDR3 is TGTGCCAGTAGTCCCGTCCGACTAGCGGGCAACCAAGAGACCCAGTACTTC.

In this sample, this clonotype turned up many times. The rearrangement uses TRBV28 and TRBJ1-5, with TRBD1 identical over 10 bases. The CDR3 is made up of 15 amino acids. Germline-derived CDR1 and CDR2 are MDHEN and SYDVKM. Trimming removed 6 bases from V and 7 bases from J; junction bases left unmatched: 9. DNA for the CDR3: TGTGCCAGCAGCGTCCCTAGGGACAGGGGCCAGCCCCAGCATTTT. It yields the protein CASSVPRDRGQPQHF.